The 4 T cell receptor beta chains below all came from one sample that was sequenced in a study of cytomegalovirus exposure and HLA in healthy donors. Amplification used 60 Vbeta primers and 13 Jbeta primers. Assay used: immunoSEQ multiplex PCR; TCRdb lists only in-frame clones, some missing. The sample lists nearly 110,000 clones, approximately 70% seen once, with about 0.8% in the top ten. Source material: PBMCs. Every receptor here comes from a boy younger than 18 in good health and CMV-seronegative.

This clone showed up just a few times. This chain uses TRBV10-3 with TRBJ2-7; perhaps TRBD2 as D (7 bases). The ends were cut back, 6 bases at V and 0 bases at J, with 15 bases in the middle. The CDR3 runs to 15 residues. CDR1 and CDR2 (germline): ENHRY, SYGVKD. DNA for the CDR3: TGTGCCATCAGGGGCAGGGGAGGGGACTCCTACGAGCAGTACTTC. It codes for CAIRGRGGDSYEQYF.

V and J are TRBV5-4 and TRBJ2-7, with 7 bases aligning to TRBD2. The V gene's germline CDR1 is SGHNT and CDR2 YYREEE (reference sequence). The V and J ends lost 3 bases and 7 bases, in that order; junction bases with no gene match: 10. The CDR3 spans 14 residues. The CDR3 sequence: CASSSLGGGPEQYF. DNA for the CDR3: TGTGCCAGCAGCTCCCTCGGGGGAGGGCCTGAGCAGTACTTC.

The chain combines TRBV29-1 with TRBJ1-2; D is perhaps TRBD1 (5 bases). Germline V lookup: CDR1 SQVTM, CDR2 ANQGSEA. The CDR3 sequence is 13 residues long. V lost 3 bases, J lost 8 bases, and 16 bases lay in between. CDR3 in DNA: TGCAGCGTTGATCAGCAGGGTTCTAGGGGCTACACCTTC. Protein product: CSVDQQGSRGYTF. The full variable domain, its missing parts supplied by reference TRBV29-1 and TRBJ1-2, is SAVISQKPSRDICQRGTSLTIQCQVDSQVTMMFWYRQQPGQSLTLIATANQGSEATYESGFVIDKFPISRPNLTFSTLTVSNMSPEDSSIYLCSVDQQGSRGYTFGSGTRLTVV.

This clone showed up just once. The chain links TRBV5-1 to TRBJ2-7; 12 bases align to TRBD2. V was clipped by 4 bases and J by 3 bases; unmatched bases: 5. The CDR3 runs 15 residues. Germline assignment: CDR1 SGHRS and CDR2 YFSETQ. The CDR3, as DNA: TGCGCCAGCAGCCGTACGACTAGCGGGAGCTACGAGCAGTACTTC. Amino acid sequence: CASSRTTSGSYEQYF.